In its sample, the clone carrying this T cell receptor beta chain was seen once. This table comes from immunoSEQ multiplex PCR, and its TCRdb copy is limited to in-frame clones, with some not included. The sample consists of under 100,000 clones, approximately 83% of them appearing once. The CDR3 length is 11 residues. Germline CDR1 is SQVTM and CDR2 is ANQGSEA. The data originate from a study of blood T cell repertoires in COVID-19. Study summary: Collection of acute and convalescent COVID-19 samples took place in the United States, Italy and Spain. T cells, B-cell-depleted T cells, or PBMCs supplied cDNA or gDNA.

The receptor's source is a woman in her seventies with acute or convalescent COVID-19. Sequences were obtained from peripheral blood. This chain joins TRBV29-1 and TRBJ1-1; D uncertain. CDR3 bases: TGCAGTATTTATCGGGGAATATGGGCTTTCTTT. As protein: CSIYRGIWAFF.